What follows are 20 T cell receptor beta chains derived from one specimen sequenced in a study of beta chain features in type 1 diabetes. The sequenced template was cDNA made from the entire isolated RNA. This table comes from immunoSEQ multiplex PCR, and its TCRdb copy is limited to in-frame clones, with some not included. Of hundreds of thousands of clones listed, around 13% were seen once; the top ten hold roughly 0.015%. Sequenced: naive CD4+ T cells from blood. The receptors derive from a man aged 18 to 35 in good health.

This chain uses TRBV25-1 with TRBJ2-7; weak D call: TRBD2 (5 bases). V lost 2 bases to trimming and J lost 1 base, with 9 bases between them. Germline V gives CDR1 MGHDK, CDR2 SYGVNS. The CDR3 contains 14 residues. CDR3: CASSELRGSYEQYF. CDR3 DNA: TGTGCCAGCAGTGAACTTCGGGGATCCTACGAGCAGTACTTC.

This clone was counted only a few times. The chain has TRBV30 and TRBJ1-5; D remains unclear. The CDR3 spans 14 residues. Germline-derived CDR1 and CDR2 are GTSNPN and SVGIG (reference sequence). V was cut by 3 bases and J by 2 bases, with 11 bases left in between. CDR3 DNA sequence: TGTGCCTGGAGCCCCCATTTTGGCAATCAGCCCCAGCATTTT. Amino acids: CAWSPHFGNQPQHF. Supplemented by reference TRBV30 and TRBJ1-5, the full variable domain reads SQTIHQWPATLVQPVGSPLSLECTVEGTSNPNLYWYRQAAGRGLQLLFYSVGIGQISSEVPQNLSASRPQDRQFILSSKKLLLSDSGFYLCAWSPHFGNQPQHFGDGTRLSIL.

This rearrangement joins TRBV7-2 to TRBJ2-7; 7 nucleotides align to TRBD1. The germline V gene encodes CDR1 SGHTA and CDR2 FQGNSA. V lost 9 bases to trimming and J lost 0 bases; unmatched junction nucleotides: 8. The CDR3 consists of 14 residues. For the CDR3, the DNA is TGTGCCAGTAAAAAAGGGACAGACTCCTACGAGCAGTACTTC. It encodes CASKKGTDSYEQYF.

This clone was counted between two and nine times. The chain combines TRBV6-5 with TRBJ1-2; unclear D gene. The CDR3 runs to 12 residues. Trimming stripped 6 bases from V and 6 bases from J, with 11 bases between. The germline V gene encodes CDR1 MNHEY and CDR2 SVGAGI. The CDR3 here is CASRIGGNGYTF. The DNA of the CDR3 is TGTGCCAGCAGGATAGGAGGAAATGGCTACACCTTC.

The V gene is TRBV4-1, the J gene TRBJ1-6; TRBD1 agrees at 9 bases. V gave up 3 bases and J gave up 13 bases; unmatched junction bases: 7. Germline CDR1 reads MGHRA; CDR2 reads YSYEKL. The CDR3 totals 14 residues. The CDR3 loop reads CASSQGTGLSPLHF. CDR3 sequence (DNA): TGCGCCAGCAGCCAGGGGACAGGGTTATCTCCCCTCCACTTT.

A word on this clone: Distinct nucleotide sequences in the sample also encode this CDR3. The chain couples TRBV29-1 to TRBJ2-5, with 7 bases that match TRBD1. Germline V gene sequence: CDR1 SQVTM, CDR2 ANQGSEA. Trimming at V came to 7 bases and at J to 7 bases, leaving 18 bases not matched to a gene. The CDR3 consists of 15 residues. Here the CDR3 DNA reads TGCAGCGGAGTTCGGGACACAGGGGTCAGTGGGACCCAGTACTTC. Protein: CSGVRDTGVSGTQYF.

This clone was observed a few times. V is TRBV30 and J is TRBJ2-1; TRBD2 might be the D (5 bases). The CDR3 has 15 residues. Deletions cut 3 bases from V and 10 bases from J, with 22 bases between. From germline, CDR1 is GTSNPN and CDR2 SVGIG (reference sequence). CDR3: CAWSTGRTFPGEQFF. CDR3 coding DNA: TGTGCCTGGAGCACCGGTAGGACCTTCCCGGGGGAGCAGTTCTTC.

This rearrangement joins TRBV7-2 to TRBJ1-6; D gene unclear. Germline V gene data show CDR1 as SGHTA and CDR2 as FQGNSA. The CDR3 has 11 residues. With 4 bases removed from V and 14 bases from J, the gap between germline ends came to 9 bases. CDR3 in amino acids: CASSSGNTLHF. CDR3 nucleotides: TGTGCCAGCAGCTCGGGTAACACCCTCCACTTT.

This clone was picked up a small number of times. The genes are TRBV30 and TRBJ2-1, with a tentative D call TRBD2 (5 bases). This CDR3 comprises 12 residues. The V and J ends lost 0 bases and 15 bases respectively, with 15 bases between them. The germline V gene encodes CDR1 GTSNPN and CDR2 SVGIG (reference sequence). In DNA, the CDR3 is TGTGCCTGGAGTGTATACGGGATGCCCCCGTTCTTC. Protein: CAWSVYGMPPFF.

J is TRBJ2-2 and V is TRBV9; TRBD1 matches at 7 bases. The germline CDR1 and CDR2 sequences are SGDLS and YYNGEE. This CDR3 comprises 13 residues. J gave up 10 bases and V 2 bases, and 5 bases lay outside the gene matches. CDR3 sequence reads: CASSVRQGPELFF. The CDR3 DNA reads TGTGCCAGCAGCGTCCGACAGGGACCGGAGCTGTTTTTT.

In this sample, this clone turned up a few times. The chain combines TRBV6-6 with TRBJ2-5; 8 nucleotides align to TRBD1. The V gene end was trimmed by 2 bases and the J gene end by 5 bases; junction bases not matched to a gene: 7. CDR1 is MNHNY, CDR2 SVGAGI, per germline (reference sequence). The CDR3 covers 15 residues. The CDR3 DNA reads TGTGCCAGCAGTTACAGCAGGGGGCGATGGGAGACCCAGTACTTC. It encodes CASSYSRGRWETQYF.

This chain connects TRBV28 to TRBJ2-7; 9 nucleotides match TRBD1. CDR3 length equals 13 residues. The V and J ends lost 6 bases and 5 bases, in that order; junction bases with no gene match: 5. CDR1 MDHEN and CDR2 SYDVKM come from the germline V gene. The CDR3 DNA reads TGTGCCAGCAGAGGGACAGGGACGAACGAGCAGTACTTC. Its translation is CASRGTGTNEQYF.

The chain couples TRBV28 to TRBJ1-4; 7 positions agree with TRBD1. Germline trimming cut 8 bases from V and 8 bases from J; bases unmatched to any gene: 11. The CDR3 extends over 14 amino acids. CDR1 is MDHEN and CDR2 is SYDVKM in the germline V gene. CDR3 loop: CASVDRASNEKLFF. Here the CDR3 DNA reads TGTGCCAGCGTTGACAGGGCTAGTAACGAAAAACTGTTTTTT.

CDR3 coding DNA: TGCGCCAGCAGCTTGGTCGGGACAGGCACAGATACGCAGTATTTT. Its protein product is CASSLVGTGTDTQYF. This sequence joins TRBV5-1 and TRBJ2-3; 7 nucleotides match TRBD1. CDR1 is SGHRS and CDR2 is YFSETQ in the germline V gene. The CDR3 sequence is 15 residues long. Trimming cost V 0 bases and J 1 base; bases outside gene matches: 2.

This clone appeared a few times. The genes are TRBV30 and TRBJ1-5; TRBD1 aligns across 8 bases. The CDR3 is made up of 13 amino acids. Germline V gene data show CDR1 as GTSNPN and CDR2 as SVGIG (reference sequence). Unmatched junction bases numbered 1, after V lost 4 bases and J lost 2 bases. The DNA for the CDR3 is TGTGCCTGGACGGACAGGGGCAATCAGCCCCAGCATTTT. Amino acids: CAWTDRGNQPQHF.

A note on this clone: This CDR3 fails to terminate in the conserved phenylalanine or tryptophan, so it likely reflects a read error. No DNA is shown, since the ends of the CDR3 on it are uncertain; the CDR3 is the one TCRdb lists. The chain joins TRBV18 to TRBJ1-3. Germline V CDR1 and CDR2: KGHSH, LQKENI. Inclusive of both ends, the CDR3 amounts to 11 amino acids. The CDR3 is CASSQRAVRWI.

This clone was seen a few times. V is TRBV4-2 and J is TRBJ2-7, with TRBD2 matching 11 bases. Germline V lookup: CDR1 LGHNA, CDR2 YNFKEQ. With V trimmed by 0 bases and J by 2 bases, 0 bases remained unmatched. The CDR3 is made up of 15 amino acids. CDR3 DNA sequence: TGTGCCAGCAGCCAAGAGACTAGCGGGACCTACGAGCAGTACTTC. This codes for CASSQETSGTYEQYF.

This rearrangement joins TRBV11-2 to TRBJ2-4; D possibly corresponds to TRBD1 (6 bases). The CDR3 consists of 14 residues. V gave up 0 bases and J gave up 8 bases, with 11 bases separating them. CDR1 and CDR2 (germline): SGHAT, FQNNGV. Here the CDR3 DNA reads TGTGCCAGCAGCTTAGATCCAGGGGCGGACATTCAGTACTTC. It encodes CASSLDPGADIQYF.

J is TRBJ2-5 and V is TRBV11-1, with 10 nucleotides matching TRBD1. The V segment lost 5 bases and the J segment 1 base; nucleotides outside the gene matches: 7. Looked up from germline, CDR1 is SGHAT and CDR2 is FQDESV (reference sequence). This CDR3 contains 16 residues. The CDR3 DNA sequence: TGTGCCAGCAGCCCTAGGACAGGGGGGATCCAAGAGACCCAGTACTTC. Translation gives CASSPRTGGIQETQYF.

This clone was seen a handful of times. J is TRBJ1-1 and V is TRBV7-2; D unclear. The CDR3 is 13 residues long. V shed 1 base and J shed 1 base, with 4 bases lying between them. Germline V gene data show CDR1 as SGHTA and CDR2 as FQGNSA. CDR3: CASSLVQNTEAFF. Written as DNA, the CDR3 is TGTGCCAGCAGCTTAGTACAGAACACTGAAGCTTTCTTT.